This T cell receptor (beta chain) was sequenced for a study of CD8+ T cells in alopecia areata. Germline assignment: CDR1 SGHNT and CDR2 YYREEE (reference sequence). J was trimmed by 0 bases and V by 5 bases; bases with no gene match: 19. This CDR3 has 20 amino acids. Extraction and reverse transcription of RNA yielded cDNA as the sequencing template. TCRdb's table, derived via immunoSEQ multiplex PCR, lists solely in-frame clones and lacks some. Of roughly 250,000 clones listed, roughly 69% are singletons. The V call is TRBV5-4, the J call TRBJ1-3; 8 nucleotides match TRBD1. Source: CD4+ T cells sorted from blood, taken at week 0. This TCR derives from a human donor with alopecia areata. CDR3 sequence: CASRAFRDRRHNPSGNTIYF. The CDR3 DNA reads as TGTGCCAGCAGGGCCTTTCGGGACAGGCGACATAACCCCTCTGGAAACACCATATATTTT.